Below, 9 T cell receptor beta chains from the same sample are listed, as sequenced in a study of metastatic and nonmetastatic thyroid tumors (dated by TCRdb to 2019 to 2021). The library relied on PCR. Sequenced using an Illumina HiSeq 4000. TCRdb trimmed public reads at Q25 via fastp, called clones via MiXCR and kept in-frame beta chains. Present in this sample are about 28,000 clones, roughly 17% of which were seen just once. The ten largest clonotypes hold 4.7% of the sample. No treatment had been received by any patient before thyroid surgery. What was sequenced was blood. The receptors originated from a female donor with papillary thyroid cancer or a benign thyroid nodule (not recorded which). Some clones in this sample may be carry-over from other donors' samples.

The rearrangement links TRBV6-2 or TRBV6-3 to TRBJ2-7, with 7 bases matching TRBD1. The CDR3 contains 21 residues. CDR1 is MNHEY and CDR2 is SVGEGT in the germline V gene. V was clipped by 0 bases and J by 2 bases; unmatched bases: 22. This CDR3 is CASSYSRRQQGKLGDAYEQYF. The CDR3 DNA reads as TGTGCCAGCAGTTACTCGAGGCGTCAACAGGGGAAGCTCGGCGATGCCTACGAGCAGTACTTC.

This clone was recorded at least ten times. The CDR3 protein is CSARDAAYGYTF. The CDR3 region has the DNA TGCAGTGCTAGAGATGCAGCTTATGGCTACACCTTC. J is TRBJ1-2 and V is TRBV20-1, with D unresolved. Germline lookup yields CDR1 DFQATT and CDR2 SNEGSKA (reference sequence). With 0 bases removed from V and 5 bases from J, the gap between germline ends came to 7 bases. This CDR3 is built from 12 residues.

This chain links TRBV28 with TRBJ1-6; D not certain. This CDR3 spans 15 amino acids. The germline V gene has CDR1 MDHEN and CDR2 SYDVKM. V lost 3 bases, J lost 7 bases, and 13 bases lay in between. CDR3 loop: CASSFPGPGNSPLHF. In DNA form, the CDR3 reads TGTGCCAGCAGTTTCCCGGGCCCCGGGAATTCACCCCTCCACTTT.

The genes are TRBV20-1 and TRBJ2-7; possible D gene TRBD1, 5 bases. The CDR3 covers 15 residues. The germline V and J ends were trimmed by 3 bases and 0 bases, with 15 bases remaining between them. Germline values: CDR1 DFQATT, CDR2 SNEGSKA (reference sequence). In DNA, the CDR3 is TGCAGTGCTAGGGGGCGAAAGTCCCTCTCCTACGAGCAGTACTTC. As protein: CSARGRKSLSYEQYF.

This clone was counted at least ten times. The genes are TRBV7-3 and TRBJ1-1; weak D call: TRBD1 (6 bases). Germline CDR1 SGHTA, CDR2 FQGTGA. Trimming took off 4 bases at V and 2 bases at J, with 14 bases between the two ends. The CDR3 contains 15 residues. The CDR3: CASSSGLQGNTEAFF. The CDR3, as DNA: TGTGCCAGCAGCTCCGGTTTACAGGGCAACACTGAAGCTTTCTTT.

This clone was seen ten or more times. V is TRBV7-9 and J is TRBJ2-7; the D is unclear. Germline CDR1 SEHNR, CDR2 FQNEAQ (reference sequence). CDR3 length: 12 residues. V was cut by 1 base and J by 4 bases, with 5 bases left in between. The CDR3 sequence: CASSLEVYEQYF. The CDR3 DNA sequence: TGTGCCAGCAGCTTAGAGGTTTACGAGCAGTACTTC.

This clone has just a few counts. A read error may explain this, as a much larger clone is one base away. The chain uses TRBV29-1 and TRBJ1-1; D is perhaps TRBD1 (5 bases). This CDR3 has 12 residues. CDR1 SQVTM and CDR2 ANQGSEA come from the germline V gene. The V end lost 6 bases, the J end lost 1 base, and 9 bases lay between the germline ends. The CDR3 here is CSVNRSNTEAFF. In DNA form, the CDR3 reads TGCAGCGTGAACAGGTCGAACACTGAAGCTTTCTTT.

This rearrangement joins TRBV5-4 to TRBJ1-2; no clear D. The CDR3 contains 13 residues. V lost 3 bases and J 1 base, leaving 7 bases between the germline ends. CDR1 SGHNT and CDR2 YYREEE come from the germline V gene (reference sequence). This CDR3 is CASSSDGNYGYTF. CDR3 bases: TGTGCCAGCAGCTCCGACGGTAACTATGGCTACACCTTC.

V is TRBV6-1 and J is TRBJ1-2, with 7 bases lining up with TRBD1. The CDR3 is 15 residues long. From germline, CDR1 is MNHNS and CDR2 SASEGT. V lost 5 bases to trimming and J lost 4 bases; unmatched junction nucleotides: 10. This CDR3 is CASSRNTGDIYGYTF. DNA of the CDR3: TGTGCCAGCAGTCGCAATACAGGGGACATCTATGGCTACACCTTC.